This T cell receptor beta chain was sequenced for a study of quantifying T cell responses using KT2 cells. Across the study: cDNA was made from DNase-treated RNA using alpha and beta constant primers. The T4 ligation step was estimated to exceed 8.5% efficiency under optimum conditions.

This clonotype was seen a handful of times. The cDNA 3' end received a ligated oligonucleotide with a UMI. An equimolar mix of RC1.1 and RC1.2 primed the beta chain across TRBC1 and TRBC2. TCRdb reprocessed the UMI-ligation and nested PCR reads via MiXCR and lists one record per CDR3 protein. The sample lists tens of thousands of distinct CDR3 sequences, 12% occurring once. The V and J ends lost 7 bases and 1 base, in that order; junction bases with no gene match: 5. CDR3 length: 15 residues. Germline V lookup: CDR1 MNHNS, CDR2 SASEGT. The sample is PBMC spiked with counted cells of clone KT2. The clonotype was recovered from a human donor. The rearrangement uses TRBV6-1 and TRBJ1-5, with 9 bases identical to TRBD1. The sequenced sample consisted of PBMCs spiked with cells of the T cell clone KT2. The CDR3, as DNA: TGTGCCAGCACCCGGACAGGGGAGAGCAATCAGCCCCAGCATTTT. Its protein is CASTRTGESNQPQHF.